This TCR beta chain was sequenced during a study of naive and memory T cell subsets. Study conclusions and caveats: Especially in CD8 cells, naive repertoires contained a few larger clonotypes, possibly CD45RA-re-expressing memory cells. The power law exponent of TCR abundance differed between naive and memory cells.

Two oligonucleotides, mixed equimolar, formed the beta constant-region primer covering TRBC1 and TRBC2. Four rounds of PCR amplified the ligated cDNA using nested alpha and beta constant-region primers plus SP2. MiXCR was run by TCRdb on the UMI-ligation and nested PCR reads, yielding one entry per CDR3 protein. Found here are roughly 140,000 distinct CDR3 sequences, 15% to 25% of them singletons; the top ten hold roughly 0.63%. On this clonotype itself: The antigen remains undetermined.

The clonotype was recovered from a human donor in good health. The sample taken for sequencing was naive CD8+ T cells from blood.

In nucleotides, the CDR3 is TGCAGCGTTGAAATGTTCGATGGCTACACCTTC. This translates into CSVEMFDGYTF. The gene calls are TRBV29-1 and TRBJ1-2; D not certain. Germline V gene sequence: CDR1 SQVTM, CDR2 ANQGSEA. The CDR3 consists of 11 residues. V lost 2 bases and J lost 6, with 7 bases in between.